This is a list of T cell receptor beta chains from one sample in a study of blood T cell repertoires in COVID-19. Using immunoSEQ multiplex PCR, the repertoire was profiled, and TCRdb retains in-frame clones only, with some absent. This table has 400,000 or so clones, 80% to 90% appearing once. The sequencing sample was made of PBMCs or T cells enriched from blood (not recorded which). These receptors all stem from a man in his thirties or forties who had recovered from COVID-19. CDR3s include the opening cysteine and the closing phenylalanine or tryptophan. Each record gives: V gene, D gene, J gene, CDR3 protein. The D gene is left open where the match is weak.

v_call: TRBV19; d_call: -; j_call: TRBJ1-2; cdr3_aa: CASSISTSVAGSAPGYGYTF
v_call: TRBV24-1; d_call: -; j_call: TRBJ1-2; cdr3_aa: CATSTPSTDHGYTF
v_call: TRBV28; d_call: -; j_call: TRBJ2-7; cdr3_aa: CASRRDLYEQYF
v_call: TRBV7-9; d_call: -; j_call: TRBJ1-4; cdr3_aa: CASEDRTNEKLFF
v_call: TRBV2; d_call: TRBD1; j_call: TRBJ1-1; cdr3_aa: CAARRDSGMNTEAFF
v_call: TRBV29-1; d_call: -; j_call: TRBJ1-6; cdr3_aa: CSVEVGPNSPLHF
v_call: TRBV5-4; d_call: -; j_call: TRBJ2-7; cdr3_aa: CASSPYPLPRDEEQYF
v_call: TRBV5-4; d_call: TRBD2; j_call: TRBJ2-1; cdr3_aa: CASSGTSVGEQFF
v_call: TRBV28; d_call: -; j_call: TRBJ2-1; cdr3_aa: CASAKGAQQFF
v_call: TRBV6-5; d_call: -; j_call: TRBJ2-2; cdr3_aa: CASSYGEFRTGELFF
v_call: TRBV10-2; d_call: TRBD1; j_call: TRBJ1-1; cdr3_aa: CASSVGTGGRGEAFF
v_call: TRBV19; d_call: TRBD1; j_call: TRBJ1-5; cdr3_aa: CASSPDRVQPQHF
v_call: TRBV4-1; d_call: -; j_call: TRBJ2-7; cdr3_aa: CASSQDRFGGPTYEQYF
v_call: TRBV30; d_call: TRBD1; j_call: TRBJ1-4; cdr3_aa: CAWSNGQGAWEKLFF
v_call: TRBV3-1/TRBV3-2; d_call: TRBD2; j_call: TRBJ2-7; cdr3_aa: CASSHLTGASGSNEQYF
v_call: TRBV2; d_call: TRBD2; j_call: TRBJ2-7; cdr3_aa: CASRSTLAGGPGEQYF
v_call: TRBV28; d_call: TRBD2; j_call: TRBJ2-6; cdr3_aa: CASRSSGRVSGANVLTF
v_call: TRBV5-4; d_call: -; j_call: TRBJ1-2; cdr3_aa: CASSQGGGSGYTF
v_call: TRBV7-9; d_call: -; j_call: TRBJ2-7; cdr3_aa: CASSWRDRYEQYF
v_call: TRBV9; d_call: TRBD1; j_call: TRBJ1-3; cdr3_aa: CASSFNRDSSGNTIYF
v_call: TRBV15; d_call: TRBD2; j_call: TRBJ2-1; cdr3_aa: CATSLTKGLAGGNEQFF
v_call: TRBV5-6; d_call: -; j_call: TRBJ2-5; cdr3_aa: CASSLSLPGLKETQYF
v_call: TRBV9; d_call: TRBD2; j_call: TRBJ2-2; cdr3_aa: CASSVESRAGGITGELFF
v_call: TRBV12-3/TRBV12-4; d_call: TRBD1; j_call: TRBJ1-2; cdr3_aa: CASSPGTGYGYTF
v_call: TRBV6-5; d_call: TRBD1; j_call: TRBJ2-3; cdr3_aa: CASSYLTGGTDTQYF
v_call: TRBV5-1; d_call: TRBD1; j_call: TRBJ1-2; cdr3_aa: CASGFPGQRNGYTF
v_call: TRBV4-2; d_call: TRBD1; j_call: TRBJ1-4; cdr3_aa: CASSQRQGREKLFF
v_call: TRBV4-1; d_call: TRBD2; j_call: TRBJ2-7; cdr3_aa: CASSHPGLADYSYEQYF
v_call: TRBV6-5; d_call: -; j_call: TRBJ2-7; cdr3_aa: CASSYGEVASYEQYF
v_call: TRBV5-1; d_call: -; j_call: TRBJ2-7; cdr3_aa: CASSYPGQSYEQYF
v_call: TRBV28; d_call: TRBD2; j_call: TRBJ2-1; cdr3_aa: CASSLIRDYAYNEQFF
v_call: TRBV30; d_call: -; j_call: TRBJ2-5; cdr3_aa: CAFYRDRPLRTQYF
v_call: TRBV27; d_call: TRBD1; j_call: TRBJ1-1; cdr3_aa: CASYTQGFEAFF
v_call: TRBV3-1/TRBV3-2; d_call: -; j_call: TRBJ1-1; cdr3_aa: CASSPRAMNTEAFF
v_call: TRBV15; d_call: -; j_call: TRBJ2-7; cdr3_aa: CATSRDGQTYEQYF
v_call: TRBV28; d_call: TRBD1; j_call: TRBJ1-6; cdr3_aa: CASSLYLGAGQGDSPLHF
v_call: TRBV5-1; d_call: -; j_call: TRBJ2-7; cdr3_aa: CASSPGGGIHEQYF
v_call: TRBV7-2; d_call: -; j_call: TRBJ2-7; cdr3_aa: CASSPPPSYEQYF
v_call: TRBV19; d_call: TRBD1; j_call: TRBJ1-2; cdr3_aa: CASQQGAHYGYTF
v_call: TRBV25-1; d_call: TRBD1; j_call: TRBJ1-6; cdr3_aa: CASSVRRGYVDSPLHF
v_call: TRBV30; d_call: TRBD2; j_call: TRBJ2-7; cdr3_aa: CAWDSGSYEQYF
v_call: TRBV6-5; d_call: TRBD1; j_call: TRBJ1-4; cdr3_aa: CASRPGTGWNEKLFF